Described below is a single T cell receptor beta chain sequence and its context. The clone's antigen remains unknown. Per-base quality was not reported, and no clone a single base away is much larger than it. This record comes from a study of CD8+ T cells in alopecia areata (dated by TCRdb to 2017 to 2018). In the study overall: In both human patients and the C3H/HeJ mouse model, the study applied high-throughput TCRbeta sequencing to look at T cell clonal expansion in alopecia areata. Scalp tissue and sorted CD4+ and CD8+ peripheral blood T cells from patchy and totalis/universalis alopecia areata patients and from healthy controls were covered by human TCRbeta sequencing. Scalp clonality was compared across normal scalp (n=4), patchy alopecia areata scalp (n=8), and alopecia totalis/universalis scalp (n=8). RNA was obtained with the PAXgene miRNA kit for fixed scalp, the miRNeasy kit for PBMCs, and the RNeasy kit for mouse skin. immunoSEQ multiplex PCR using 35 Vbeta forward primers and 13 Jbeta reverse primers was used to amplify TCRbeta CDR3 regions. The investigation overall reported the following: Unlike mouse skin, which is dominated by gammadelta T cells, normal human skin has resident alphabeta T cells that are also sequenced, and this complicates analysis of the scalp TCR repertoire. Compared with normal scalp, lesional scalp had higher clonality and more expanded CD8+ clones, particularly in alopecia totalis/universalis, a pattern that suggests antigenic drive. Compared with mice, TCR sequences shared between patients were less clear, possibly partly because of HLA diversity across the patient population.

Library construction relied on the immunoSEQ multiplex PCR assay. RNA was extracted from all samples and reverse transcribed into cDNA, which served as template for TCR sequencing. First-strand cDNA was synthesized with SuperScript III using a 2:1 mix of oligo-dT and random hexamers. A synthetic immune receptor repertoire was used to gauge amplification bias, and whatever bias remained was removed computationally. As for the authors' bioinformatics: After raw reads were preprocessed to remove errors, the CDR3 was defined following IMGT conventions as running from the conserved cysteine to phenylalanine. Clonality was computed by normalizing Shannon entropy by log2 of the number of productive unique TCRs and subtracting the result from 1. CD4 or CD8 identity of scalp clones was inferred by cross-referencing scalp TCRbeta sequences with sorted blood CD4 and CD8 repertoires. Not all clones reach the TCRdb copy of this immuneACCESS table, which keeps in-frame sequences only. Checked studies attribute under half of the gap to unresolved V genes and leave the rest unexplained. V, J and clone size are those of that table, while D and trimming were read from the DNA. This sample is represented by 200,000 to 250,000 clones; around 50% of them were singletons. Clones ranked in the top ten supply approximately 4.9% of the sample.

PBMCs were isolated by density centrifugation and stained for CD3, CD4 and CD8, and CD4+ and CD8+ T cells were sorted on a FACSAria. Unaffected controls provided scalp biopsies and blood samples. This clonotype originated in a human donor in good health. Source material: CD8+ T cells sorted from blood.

The DNA sequence follows: TGTGCCAGCAGTTCGGGACTTACGAACACTGAAGCTTTCTTT. Its protein reads: CASSSGLTNTEAFF. The chain joins TRBV27 to TRBJ1-1; the D segment could be TRBD1, given 5 matching bases. Including the terminal cysteine and phenylalanine, the CDR3 comprises 14 residues. CDR3 DNA is the only sequence kept; it has 42 bases, read in frame from the first base. The germline V gene (reference sequence) sets CDR1 to MNHEY and CDR2 to SMNVEV. Trimming costs V 4 bases and J 1 base, and their ends lie 10 bases apart.